This T cell receptor beta chain was documented in a study of T cells after somatic rescue of genetic block (dated by TCRdb to the early 2020s). Background on the whole study: The study assessed how robust, over the long term, a T-cell system was when the system had developed through somatic rescue of a genetic block in T-cell development.

The junction shows trimming of 5 bases on V and 5 bases on J, plus 15 bases between the germline ends. The germline V gene (reference sequence) provides CDR1 SEHNR and CDR2 FQNEAQ. The CDR3 contains 14 residues, cysteine and phenylalanine counted. Only the CDR3 portion is preserved as DNA: 42 bases, with reading frame beginning at the first base. Library method: the immunoSEQ multiplex PCR assay. Held by TCRdb, this immuneACCESS table contains in-frame sequences only and omits some clones. Under half of the omission traces to an unresolved V gene where checked; the cause of the rest is unknown. The sample profile shows roughly 92,000 clones; 85% to 90% of them were found once. The ten biggest clones cover 1.5% to 2% of the sample. On this clone: Its binding antigen is unknown. Nothing much larger sits one base from this clone, and base qualities are not available.

The V and J genes are TRBV7-9 and TRBJ2-5; the D gene is not confidently resolved. Source material: peripheral blood mononuclear cells (PBMCs). The TCR was taken from a woman between 18 and 29 years old. This receptor carries the CDR3 CASSQRTLWETQYF. The base sequence is TGTGCCAGCAGCCAAAGGACGTTGTGGGAGACCCAGTACTTC.